The 3 T cell receptor beta chains below come from one sample, sequenced in a study of blood T cell repertoires in COVID-19. Only in-frame clones appear in the TCRdb table, and some are missing; sequencing was by immunoSEQ multiplex PCR. The table lists 150,000 to 200,000 clones, 87% of them singletons. Sequences were obtained from peripheral blood. The source is a man aged 18 to 29 with active or convalescent COVID-19.

This chain uses TRBV6-5 with TRBJ1-2, with D perhaps matching TRBD1 (5 bases). The CDR3 totals 15 residues. In germline, CDR1 is MNHEY, CDR2 SVGAGI. Trimming shortened V by 6 bases and J by 6 bases, and 20 bases separated the two germline ends. The CDR3 protein is CASRGGLLGMDGYTF. The CDR3 DNA is TGTGCCAGCAGGGGGGGACTCCTAGGGATGGATGGCTACACCTTC.

The count of this clone is one. The chain is built from TRBV11-2 and TRBJ1-1, with D possibly being TRBD1 (6 bases). Germline V gene sequence: CDR1 SGHAT, CDR2 FQNNGV. This CDR3 is 11 amino acids long. Trimming stripped 5 bases from V and 8 bases from J, with 9 bases between. This chain's CDR3 is CASSQQGEAFF. The CDR3 region has the DNA TGTGCCAGCAGCCAACAGGGAGAAGCTTTCTTT.

This rearrangement joins TRBV28 to TRBJ1-5; 7 nucleotides align to TRBD1. V trimming: 8 bases; J trimming: 6 bases; junction bases outside the gene matches: 10. The CDR3 is made up of 14 amino acids. Germline values: CDR1 MDHEN, CDR2 SYDVKM. CDR3 protein: CASRTGAERQPQHF. The CDR3 bases are TGTGCCAGCCGAACAGGGGCAGAACGTCAGCCCCAGCATTTT.